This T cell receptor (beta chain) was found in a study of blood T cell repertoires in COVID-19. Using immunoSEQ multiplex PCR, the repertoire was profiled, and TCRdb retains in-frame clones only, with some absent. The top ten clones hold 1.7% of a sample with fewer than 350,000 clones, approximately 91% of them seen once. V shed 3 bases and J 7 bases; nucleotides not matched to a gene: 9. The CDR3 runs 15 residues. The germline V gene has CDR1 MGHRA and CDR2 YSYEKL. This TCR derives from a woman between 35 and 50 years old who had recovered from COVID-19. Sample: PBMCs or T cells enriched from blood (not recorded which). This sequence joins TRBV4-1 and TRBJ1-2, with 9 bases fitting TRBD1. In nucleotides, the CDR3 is TGCGCCAGCAGCCAGCCCCGGGACAGGGAAACTGGCTACACCTTC. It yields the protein CASSQPRDRETGYTF.